This T cell receptor beta chain was captured by sequencing in a study of cytomegalovirus exposure and HLA in healthy donors. Study findings and constraints: Some highly shared sequence variants likely arose as a pipeline artifact.

This clone was counted once. Its cognate antigen is unknown. PCR amplification relied on 60 Vbeta primers (plus 13 Jbeta primers). This table comes from immunoSEQ multiplex PCR, and its TCRdb copy is limited to in-frame clones, with some not included. The table includes roughly 120,000 clones, 80% detected once. Trimming took 2 bases from V and 0 from J, leaving 10 bases between them. CDR1 and CDR2 from the germline V gene are SGHTA and FQGNSA. The CDR3 runs to 15 residues. This TCR was sampled from a male donor in good health and CMV-seronegative. Material for sequencing was PBMCs. The V and J genes are TRBV7-2 and TRBJ1-1; D is unresolved. The DNA for the CDR3 is TGTGCCAGCAGCTTATATGGGCATATGAACACTGAAGCTTTCTTT. The encoded protein is CASSLYGHMNTEAFF.